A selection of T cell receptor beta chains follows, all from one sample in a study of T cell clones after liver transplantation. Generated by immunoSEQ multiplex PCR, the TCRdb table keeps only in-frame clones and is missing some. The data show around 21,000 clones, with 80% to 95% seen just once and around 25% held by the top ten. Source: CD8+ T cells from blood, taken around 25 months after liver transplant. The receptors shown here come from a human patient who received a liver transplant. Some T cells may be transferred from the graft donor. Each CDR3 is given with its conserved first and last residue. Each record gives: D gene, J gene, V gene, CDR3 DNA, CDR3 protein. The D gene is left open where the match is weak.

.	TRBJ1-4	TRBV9	TGTGCCAGCCAGGGGTTCGGGGAAAAACTGTTTTTT	CASQGFGEKLFF
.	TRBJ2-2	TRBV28	TGTGCCAGCAGTTTAACAGAACCGGACTCGAACACCGGGGAGCTGTTTTTT	CASSLTEPDSNTGELFF
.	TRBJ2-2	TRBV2	TGTGCCAGCCTTCGGGACCCGAACACCGGGGAGCTGTTTTTT	CASLRDPNTGELFF
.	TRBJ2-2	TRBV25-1	TGTGCCAGCAGTTCCGGAACCGCGAACACCGGGGAGCTGTTTTTT	CASSSGTANTGELFF
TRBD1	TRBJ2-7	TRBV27	TGTGCCAGCAGTCTCCGGGACAGGGTGCCATACGAGCAGTACTTC	CASSLRDRVPYEQYF
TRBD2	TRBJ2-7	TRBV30	TGTGCCTGGAGTAACCAGGTGGCGGGAGGGACCTACGAGCAGTACTTC	CAWSNQVAGGTYEQYF
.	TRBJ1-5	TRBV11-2	TGTGCCAGCAGCTTAGATCAAGGGGGCAATCAGCCCCAGCATTTT	CASSLDQGGNQPQHF
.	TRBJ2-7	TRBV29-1	TGCAGCGTTGAAGGACAGGCTACCTACGAGCAGTACTTC	CSVEGQATYEQYF
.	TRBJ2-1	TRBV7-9	TGTGCCAGCAGCTTAGGCAATGAGCAGTTCTTC	CASSLGNEQFF
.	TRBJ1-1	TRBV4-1	TGCGCCAGCAGCCAAGAAGGATTGGGGGTCGCTGAAGCTTTCTTT	CASSQEGLGVAEAFF